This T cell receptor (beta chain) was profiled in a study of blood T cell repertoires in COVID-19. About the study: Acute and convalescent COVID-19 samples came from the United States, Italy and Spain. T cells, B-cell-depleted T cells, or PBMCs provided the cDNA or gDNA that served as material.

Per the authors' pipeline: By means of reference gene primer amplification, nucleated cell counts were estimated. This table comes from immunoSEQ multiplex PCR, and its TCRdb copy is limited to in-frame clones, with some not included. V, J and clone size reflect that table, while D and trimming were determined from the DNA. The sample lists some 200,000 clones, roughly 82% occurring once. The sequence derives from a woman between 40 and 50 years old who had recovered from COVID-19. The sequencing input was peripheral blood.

This CDR3 reads CASGQGVSEAFF. The DNA for the CDR3 is TGTGCCAGCGGGCAGGGCGTCTCTGAAGCTTTCTTT. The chain combines TRBV6-5 with TRBJ1-1; a weak D match, TRBD1 (5 bases). The CDR3 loop spans 12 amino acids. The V and J ends lost 8 bases and 6 bases respectively, with 13 bases between them. The germline V gene encodes CDR1 MNHEY and CDR2 SVGAGI.